These 13 T cell receptor beta chains were sequenced from one sample in a study of long-term antiretroviral therapy in people with HIV. With survey level as its setting, the immunoSEQ assay was v3.0. This table comes from immunoSEQ multiplex PCR, and its TCRdb copy is limited to in-frame clones, with some not included. There are tens of thousands of clones in the sample; about 89% occur only once, and roughly 4.9% lies in the top ten. Here the sequenced sample was unsorted PBMCs, taken 0.1 years before starting antiretroviral therapy. The receptors stem from a woman aged 50 to 65 with HIV.

This chain connects TRBV5-4 to TRBJ1-1; 8 bases align to TRBD1. This CDR3 region has 14 residues. The germline CDR1 and CDR2 sequences are SGHNT and YYREEE (reference sequence). V lost 0 bases and J lost 5; bases outside the gene matches: 3. The CDR3 is CASSLGQGWTEAFF. The CDR3 nucleotides are TGTGCCAGCAGCTTGGGACAGGGGTGGACTGAAGCTTTCTTT.

This chain uses TRBV6-1 with TRBJ2-5, with D possibly being TRBD2 (7 bases). Germline CDR1 MNHNS, CDR2 SASEGT. V shed 1 base and J shed 1 base, with 10 bases lying between them. The CDR3 covers 15 residues. The CDR3 sequence: CASSEVGGLQETQYF. The CDR3 coding sequence is TGTGCCAGCAGTGAAGTCGGGGGGCTCCAAGAGACCCAGTACTTC.

This clone was detected once. The chain joins TRBV11-2 to TRBJ1-6; no clear D. The CDR3 has 13 residues. Trimming pared 4 bases from V and 10 bases from J, leaving 11 bases between. Germline-derived CDR1 and CDR2 are SGHAT and FQNNGV. CDR3 coding DNA: TGTGCCAGCAGCTCACAACAAGGGTCACCCCTCCACTTT. It translates to CASSSQQGSPLHF.

The rearrangement joins TRBV2 to TRBJ2-3; D might be TRBD1 (5 bases). The CDR3 has 15 residues. Germline CDR1 reads SNHLY; CDR2 reads FYNNEI. V was cut by 2 bases and J by 0 bases, with 9 bases left in between. CDR3 sequence: CASSENGASTDTQYF. CDR3 bases: TGTGCCAGCAGTGAAAATGGGGCTAGCACAGATACGCAGTATTTT.

The V call is TRBV11-2, the J call TRBJ2-3; TRBD1 aligns across 7 bases. After removal of 2 bases from V and 1 base from J, the junction contained 6 bases not matched to a gene. The germline V gene has CDR1 SGHAT and CDR2 FQNNGV. This CDR3 comprises 16 residues. DNA for the CDR3: TGTGCCAGCAGCTTATCTGCTACAGGGGGCACAGATACGCAGTATTTT. This gives the protein CASSLSATGGTDTQYF. The full variable domain, with the rest looked up from reference TRBV11-2 and TRBJ2-3, is EAGVAQSPRYKIIEKRQSVAFWCNPISGHATLYWYQQILGQGPKLLIQFQNNGVVDDSQLPKDRFSAERLKGVDSTLKIQPAKLEDSAVYLCASSLSATGGTDTQYFGPGTRLTVL.

The chain uses TRBV5-1 and TRBJ2-7; D gene ambiguous. Germline values: CDR1 SGHRS, CDR2 YFSETQ. The CDR3 extends over 14 amino acids. Trimming took off 2 bases at V and 3 bases at J, with 12 bases between the two ends. The CDR3 coding sequence is TGCGCCAGCAGCTTATGGGGAAATAGCTACGAGCAGTACTTC. Translating it yields CASSLWGNSYEQYF.

The chain carries TRBV9 and TRBJ2-6, with 10 nucleotides matching TRBD2. Germline V gives CDR1 SGDLS, CDR2 YYNGEE. Unmatched junction bases numbered 7, after V lost 4 bases and J lost 0 bases. There are 18 residues in the CDR3. Here the CDR3 reads CASSTLAGARSGANVLTF. For the CDR3, the DNA is TGTGCCAGCAGCACTCTAGCGGGGGCCCGCTCTGGGGCCAACGTCCTGACTTTC. Full variable domain (missing parts from reference TRBV9 and TRBJ2-6): DSGVTQTPKHLITATGQRVTLRCSPRSGDLSVYWYQQSLDQGLQFLIQYYNGEERAKGNILERFSAQQFPDLHSELNLSSLELGDSALYFCASSTLAGARSGANVLTFGAGSRLTVL.

This chain's CDR3 is CASSQDFKEQREGGKLFF. The CDR3 DNA reads TGTGCCAGCAGCCAAGATTTTAAAGAACAGAGGGAGGGGGGGAAACTGTTTTTT. The rearrangement uses TRBV4-2 and TRBJ1-4, with D perhaps matching TRBD1 (6 bases). This CDR3 has 18 residues. V was shortened by 0 bases and J by 11 bases, with 25 bases between the two germline ends. The V gene's germline CDR1 is LGHNA and CDR2 YNFKEQ.

This clone turned up a few times. The chain recombines TRBV7-2 with TRBJ1-2; maybe TRBD1 (5 bases). From germline, CDR1 is SGHTA and CDR2 FQGNSA. V dropped 1 base and J dropped 4 bases, with 13 bases sitting between them. This CDR3 is 15 amino acids long. The CDR3 spells CASSLEEGSVYGYTF. The CDR3 nucleotides are TGTGCCAGCAGCTTAGAGGAGGGGTCGGTCTATGGCTACACCTTC.

The chain has TRBV10-3 and TRBJ2-3, with 10 bases lining up with TRBD2. The CDR3 extends over 14 amino acids. Losses at the gene ends were 6 bases for V and 3 bases for J; bases not matched to a gene: 3. Germline V CDR1 and CDR2: ENHRY, SYGVKD. The CDR3 region is CAIRGGLATDTQYF. CDR3 DNA sequence: TGTGCCATCAGGGGGGGACTAGCGACAGATACGCAGTATTTT.

The chain employs TRBV7-9 and TRBJ2-5; D is possibly TRBD1 (5 bases). CDR1 SEHNR and CDR2 FQNEAQ come from the germline V gene (reference sequence). This CDR3 comprises 14 residues. Trimming removed 2 bases at V and 4 bases at J, with 11 bases between. The CDR3 region is CASSLSGFGETQYF. DNA of the CDR3: TGTGCCAGCAGCTTATCAGGGTTTGGAGAGACCCAGTACTTC.

The V and J genes are TRBV7-9 and TRBJ2-3; D is possibly TRBD1 (6 bases). The V and J ends lost 8 bases and 2 bases respectively, with 14 bases between them. CDR3 length equals 14 residues. Germline-derived CDR1 and CDR2 are SEHNR and FQNEAQ (reference sequence). The CDR3 loop reads CASEHRVITDTQYF. The CDR3 bases are TGTGCCAGCGAGCACAGGGTCATCACAGATACGCAGTATTTT.

This chain joins TRBV13 and TRBJ2-7; weak D call: TRBD1 (6 bases). V was clipped by 6 bases and J by 2 bases, with 11 bases between them. Germline V gives CDR1 PRHDT, CDR2 FYEKMQ (reference sequence). The CDR3 consists of 13 residues. CDR3 DNA: TGTGCCAGCAGTGGCAGGGGTCCCTACGAGCAGTACTTC. Translation gives CASSGRGPYEQYF.